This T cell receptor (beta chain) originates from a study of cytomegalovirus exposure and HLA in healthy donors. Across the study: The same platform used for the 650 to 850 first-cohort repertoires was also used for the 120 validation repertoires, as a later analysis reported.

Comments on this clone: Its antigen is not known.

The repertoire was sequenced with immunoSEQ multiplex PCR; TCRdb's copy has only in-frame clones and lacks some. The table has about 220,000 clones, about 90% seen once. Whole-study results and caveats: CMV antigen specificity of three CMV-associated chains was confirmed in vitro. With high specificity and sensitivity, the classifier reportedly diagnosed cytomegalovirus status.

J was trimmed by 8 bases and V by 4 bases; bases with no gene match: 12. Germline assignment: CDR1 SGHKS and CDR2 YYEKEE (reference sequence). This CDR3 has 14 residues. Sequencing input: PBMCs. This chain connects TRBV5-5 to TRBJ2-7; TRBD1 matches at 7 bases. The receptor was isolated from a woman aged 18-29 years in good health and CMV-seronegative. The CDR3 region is CASSPRTDRDKQYF. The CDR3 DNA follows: TGTGCCAGCAGCCCCAGAACCGACAGGGACAAGCAGTACTTC.